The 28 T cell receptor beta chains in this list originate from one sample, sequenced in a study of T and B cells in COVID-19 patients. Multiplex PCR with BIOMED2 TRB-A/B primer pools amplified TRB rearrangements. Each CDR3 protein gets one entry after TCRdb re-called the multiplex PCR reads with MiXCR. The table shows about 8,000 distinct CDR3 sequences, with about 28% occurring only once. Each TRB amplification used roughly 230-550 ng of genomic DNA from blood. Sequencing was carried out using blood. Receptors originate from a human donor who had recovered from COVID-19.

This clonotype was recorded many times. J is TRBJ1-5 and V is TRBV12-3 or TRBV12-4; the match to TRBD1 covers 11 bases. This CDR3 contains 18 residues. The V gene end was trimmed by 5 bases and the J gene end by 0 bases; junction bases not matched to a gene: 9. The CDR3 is CASSPRTGGLISNQPQHF. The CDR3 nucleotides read TGTGCCAGCAGTCCTCGGACAGGGGGCCTGATTAGCAATCAGCCCCAGCATTTT.

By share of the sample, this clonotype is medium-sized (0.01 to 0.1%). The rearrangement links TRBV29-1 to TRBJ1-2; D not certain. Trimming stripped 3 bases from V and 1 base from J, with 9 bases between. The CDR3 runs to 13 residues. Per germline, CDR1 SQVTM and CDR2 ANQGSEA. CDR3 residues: CSVDYGFNYGYTF. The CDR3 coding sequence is TGCAGCGTTGATTACGGATTTAACTATGGCTACACCTTC.

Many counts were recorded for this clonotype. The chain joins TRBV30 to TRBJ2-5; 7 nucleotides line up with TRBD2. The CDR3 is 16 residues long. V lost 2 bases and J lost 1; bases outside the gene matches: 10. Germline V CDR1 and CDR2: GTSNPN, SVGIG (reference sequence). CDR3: CAWSTLGGGVQETQYF. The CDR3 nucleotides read TGTGCCTGGAGTACCCTGGGGGGGGGGGTCCAAGAGACCCAGTACTTC.

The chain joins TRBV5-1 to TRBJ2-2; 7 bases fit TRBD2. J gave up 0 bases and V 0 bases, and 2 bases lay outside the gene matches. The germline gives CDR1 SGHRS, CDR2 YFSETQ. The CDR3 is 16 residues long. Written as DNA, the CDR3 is TGCGCCAGCAGCTTGGCGGCGGGGGCGAACACCGGGGAGCTGTTTTTT. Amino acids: CASSLAAGANTGELFF.

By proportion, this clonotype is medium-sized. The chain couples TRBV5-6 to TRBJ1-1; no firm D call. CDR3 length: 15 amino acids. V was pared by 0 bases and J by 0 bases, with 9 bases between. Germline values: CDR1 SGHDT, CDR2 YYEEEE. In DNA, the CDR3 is TGTGCCAGCAGCTTGGTAGGCGGAATGAACACTGAAGCTTTCTTT. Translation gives CASSLVGGMNTEAFF.

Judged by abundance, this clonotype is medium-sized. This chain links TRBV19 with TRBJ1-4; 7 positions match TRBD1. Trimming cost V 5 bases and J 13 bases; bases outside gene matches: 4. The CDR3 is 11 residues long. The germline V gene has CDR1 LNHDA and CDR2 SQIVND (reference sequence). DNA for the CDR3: TGTGCCAGTAGTGACAGGGATAGACTGTTTTTT. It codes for CASSDRDRLFF.

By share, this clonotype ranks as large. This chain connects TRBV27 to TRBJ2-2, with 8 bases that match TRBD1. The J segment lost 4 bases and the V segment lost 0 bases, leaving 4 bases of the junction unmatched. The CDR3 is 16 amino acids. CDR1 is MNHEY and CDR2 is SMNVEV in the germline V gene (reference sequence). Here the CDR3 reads CASSLSTTGATGELFF. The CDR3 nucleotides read TGTGCCAGCAGTTTATCCACGACAGGGGCCACCGGGGAGCTGTTTTTT.

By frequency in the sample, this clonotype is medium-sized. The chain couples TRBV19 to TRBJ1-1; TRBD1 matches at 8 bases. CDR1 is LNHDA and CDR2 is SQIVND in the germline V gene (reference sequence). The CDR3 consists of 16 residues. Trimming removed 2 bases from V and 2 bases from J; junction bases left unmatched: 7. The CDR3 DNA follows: TGTGCCAGTAGTATAAGCAGGGGGCGAAGCAACACTGAAGCTTTCTTT. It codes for CASSISRGRSNTEAFF.

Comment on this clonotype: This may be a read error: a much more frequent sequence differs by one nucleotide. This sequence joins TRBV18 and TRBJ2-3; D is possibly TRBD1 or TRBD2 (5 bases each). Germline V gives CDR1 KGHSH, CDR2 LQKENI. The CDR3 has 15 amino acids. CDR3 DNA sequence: TGTGCCAGCTCACCAGGGGGAATTAGCACAGATACGCTGTATTTT. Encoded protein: CASSPGGISTDTLYF.

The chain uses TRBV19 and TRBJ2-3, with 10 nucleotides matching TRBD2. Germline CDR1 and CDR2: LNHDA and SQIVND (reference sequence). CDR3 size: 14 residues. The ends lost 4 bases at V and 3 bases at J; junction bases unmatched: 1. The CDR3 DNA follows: TGTGCCAGTAGTAAGCGGGGGGGAACAGATACGCAGTATTTT. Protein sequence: CASSKRGGTDTQYF.

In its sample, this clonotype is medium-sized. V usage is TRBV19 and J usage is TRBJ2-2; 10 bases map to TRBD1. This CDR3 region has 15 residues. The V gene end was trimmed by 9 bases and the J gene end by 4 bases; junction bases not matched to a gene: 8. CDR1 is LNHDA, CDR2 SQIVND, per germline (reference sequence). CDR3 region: CASNGGTGVTGELFF. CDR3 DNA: TGTGCCAGCAACGGAGGGACAGGGGTCACCGGGGAGCTGTTTTTT.

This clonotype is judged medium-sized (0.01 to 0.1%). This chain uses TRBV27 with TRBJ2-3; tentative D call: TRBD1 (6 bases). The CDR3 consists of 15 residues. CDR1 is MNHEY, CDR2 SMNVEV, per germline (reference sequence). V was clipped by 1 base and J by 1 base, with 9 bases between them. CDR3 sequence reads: CASSLLAGGTDTQYF. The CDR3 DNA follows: TGTGCCAGCAGTTTATTGGCAGGGGGCACAGATACGCAGTATTTT.

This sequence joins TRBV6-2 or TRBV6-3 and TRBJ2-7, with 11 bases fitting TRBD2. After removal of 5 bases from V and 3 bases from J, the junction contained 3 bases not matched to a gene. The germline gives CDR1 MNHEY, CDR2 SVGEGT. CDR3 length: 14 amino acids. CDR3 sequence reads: CASSPSGGYYEQYV. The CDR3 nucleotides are TGTGCCAGCAGTCCTAGCGGGGGGTACTACGAGCAGTACGTC.

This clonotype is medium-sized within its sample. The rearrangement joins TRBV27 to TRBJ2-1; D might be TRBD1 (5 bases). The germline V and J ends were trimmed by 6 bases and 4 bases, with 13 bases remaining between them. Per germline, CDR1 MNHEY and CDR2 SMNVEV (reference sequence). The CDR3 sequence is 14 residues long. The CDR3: CASSPSQGYNEQFF. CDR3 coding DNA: TGTGCCAGCAGCCCCTCGCAGGGATACAATGAGCAGTTCTTC.

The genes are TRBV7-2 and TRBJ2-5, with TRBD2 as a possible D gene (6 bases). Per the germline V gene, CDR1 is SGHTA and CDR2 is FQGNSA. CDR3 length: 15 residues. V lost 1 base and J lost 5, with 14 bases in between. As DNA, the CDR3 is TGTGCCAGCAGCTTAGGGGGCCGGGGGTGGGAGACCCAGTACTTC. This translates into CASSLGGRGWETQYF.

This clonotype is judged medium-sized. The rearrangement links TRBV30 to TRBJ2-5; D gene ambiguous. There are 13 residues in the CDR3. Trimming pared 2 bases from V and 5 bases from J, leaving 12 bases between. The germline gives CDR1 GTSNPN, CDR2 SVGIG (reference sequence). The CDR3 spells CAWSPGPRETQYF. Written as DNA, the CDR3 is TGTGCCTGGAGTCCGGGCCCCCGGGAGACCCAGTACTTC.

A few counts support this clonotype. CDR3: CASSDGTVPLGVYGYTF. The CDR3 DNA reads as TGTGCCAGCAGTGATGGGACAGTCCCCCTGGGGGTCTATGGCTACACCTTC. The genes are TRBV6-1 and TRBJ1-2; 7 bases are shared with TRBD1. CDR1 is MNHNS, CDR2 SASEGT, per germline. After removal of 3 bases from V and 4 bases from J, the junction contained 14 bases not matched to a gene. The CDR3 loop spans 17 amino acids.

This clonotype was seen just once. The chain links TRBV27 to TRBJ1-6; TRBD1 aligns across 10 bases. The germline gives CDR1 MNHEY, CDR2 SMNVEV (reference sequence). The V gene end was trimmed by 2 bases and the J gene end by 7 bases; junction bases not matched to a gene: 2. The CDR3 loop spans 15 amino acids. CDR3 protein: CASSLGTGVNSPLHF. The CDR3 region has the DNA TGTGCCAGCAGTTTAGGGACAGGGGTAAATTCACCCCTCCACTTT.

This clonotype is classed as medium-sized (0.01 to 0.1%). The CDR3 bases are TGTGCCAGCAATAAACAGGGAAACAATGAGCAGTTCTTC. Its protein product is CASNKQGNNEQFF. The chain uses TRBV6-1 and TRBJ2-1; D possibly corresponds to TRBD1 (6 bases). This CDR3 comprises 13 residues. Germline assignment: CDR1 MNHNS and CDR2 SASEGT. V was trimmed by 7 bases and J by 5 bases, leaving 12 bases between them.

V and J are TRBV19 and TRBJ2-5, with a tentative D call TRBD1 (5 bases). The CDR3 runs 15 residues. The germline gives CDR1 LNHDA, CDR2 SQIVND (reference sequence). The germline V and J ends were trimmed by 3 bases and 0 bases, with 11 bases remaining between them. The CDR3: CASSMDTGYQETQYF. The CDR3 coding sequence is TGTGCCAGTAGTATGGACACCGGGTACCAAGAGACCCAGTACTTC.

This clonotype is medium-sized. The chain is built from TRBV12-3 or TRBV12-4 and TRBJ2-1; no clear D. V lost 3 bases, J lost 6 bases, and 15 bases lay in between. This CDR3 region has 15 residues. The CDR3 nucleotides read TGTGCCAGCAGTTTGGACCTTATCGGACCCAATGAGCAGTTCTTC. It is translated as CASSLDLIGPNEQFF.

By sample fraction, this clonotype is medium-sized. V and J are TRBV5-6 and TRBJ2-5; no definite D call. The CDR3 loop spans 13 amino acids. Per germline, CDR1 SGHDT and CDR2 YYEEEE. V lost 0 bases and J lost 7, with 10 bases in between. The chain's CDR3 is CASSLGVSGTQYF. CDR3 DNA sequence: TGTGCCAGCAGCTTGGGTGTCAGTGGGACCCAGTACTTC.

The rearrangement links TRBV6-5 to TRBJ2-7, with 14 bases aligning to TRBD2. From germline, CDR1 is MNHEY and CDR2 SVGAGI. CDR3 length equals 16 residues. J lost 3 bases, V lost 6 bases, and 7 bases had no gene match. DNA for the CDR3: TGTGCCAGCAGCACCCGGACTAGCGGGGGGTACTACGAGCAGTACGTC. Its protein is CASSTRTSGGYYEQYV.

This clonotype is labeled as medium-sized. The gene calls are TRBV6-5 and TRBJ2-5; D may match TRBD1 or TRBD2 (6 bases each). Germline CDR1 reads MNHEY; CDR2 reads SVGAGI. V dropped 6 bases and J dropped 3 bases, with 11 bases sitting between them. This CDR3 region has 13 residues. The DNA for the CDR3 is TGTGCCAGCAGCTTCGGGGGCGAAGAGACCCAGTACTTC. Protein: CASSFGGEETQYF.

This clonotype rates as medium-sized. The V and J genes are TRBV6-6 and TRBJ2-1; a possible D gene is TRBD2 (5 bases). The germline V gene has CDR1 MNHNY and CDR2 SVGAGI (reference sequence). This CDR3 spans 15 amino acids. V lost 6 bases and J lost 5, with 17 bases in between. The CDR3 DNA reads TGTGCCAGCAGCCTCGGAACTAGAGGTAACAATGAGCAGTTCTTC. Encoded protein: CASSLGTRGNNEQFF.

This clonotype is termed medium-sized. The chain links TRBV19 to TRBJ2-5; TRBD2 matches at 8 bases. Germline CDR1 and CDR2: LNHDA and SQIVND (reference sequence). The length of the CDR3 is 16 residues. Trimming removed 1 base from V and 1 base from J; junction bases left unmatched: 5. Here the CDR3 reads CASSIALRGGQETQYF. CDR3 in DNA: TGTGCCAGTAGTATAGCATTACGGGGGGGCCAAGAGACCCAGTACTTC.

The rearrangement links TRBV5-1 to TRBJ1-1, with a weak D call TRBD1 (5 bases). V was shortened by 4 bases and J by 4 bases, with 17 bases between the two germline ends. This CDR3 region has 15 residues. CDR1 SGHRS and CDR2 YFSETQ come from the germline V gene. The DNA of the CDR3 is TGCGCCAGCAGCCCCGGGGGGGGGGGAGGCACTGAAGCTTTCTTT. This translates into CASSPGGGGGTEAFF.

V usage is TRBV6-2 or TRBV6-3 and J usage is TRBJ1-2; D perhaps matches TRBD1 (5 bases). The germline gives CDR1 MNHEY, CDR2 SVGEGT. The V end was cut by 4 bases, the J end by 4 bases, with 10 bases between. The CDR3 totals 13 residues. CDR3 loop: CASSSGRTYGYTF. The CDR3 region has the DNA TGTGCCAGCAGTTCAGGGAGAACCTATGGCTACACCTTC.